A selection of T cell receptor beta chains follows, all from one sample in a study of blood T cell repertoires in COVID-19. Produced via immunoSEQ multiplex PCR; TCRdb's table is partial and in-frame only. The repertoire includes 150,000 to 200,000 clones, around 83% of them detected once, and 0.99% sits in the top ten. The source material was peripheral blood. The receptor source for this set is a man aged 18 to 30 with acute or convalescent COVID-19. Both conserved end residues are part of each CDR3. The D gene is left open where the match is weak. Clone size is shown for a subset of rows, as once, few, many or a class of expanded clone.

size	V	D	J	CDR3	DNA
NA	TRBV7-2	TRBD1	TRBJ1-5	CASSPQGTGANQPQHF	TGTGCCAGCAGCCCACAAGGGACAGGGGCAAATCAGCCCCAGCATTTT
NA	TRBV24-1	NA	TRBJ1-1	CATSDSMADNTEAFF	TGTGCCACCAGTGACTCCATGGCAGATAACACTGAAGCTTTCTTT
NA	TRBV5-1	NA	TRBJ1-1	CASSLGQAGTEAFF	TGCGCCAGCAGCTTGGGACAGGCGGGCACTGAAGCTTTCTTT
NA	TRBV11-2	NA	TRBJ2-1	CASSFSAGNEQFF	TGTGCCAGCAGCTTTTCTGCGGGAAATGAGCAGTTCTTC
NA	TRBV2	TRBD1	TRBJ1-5	CASSDMGQHQPQHF	TGTGCCAGCAGTGATATGGGACAGCATCAGCCCCAGCATTTT
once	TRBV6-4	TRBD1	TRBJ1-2	CASSPGQGRYGYTF	TGTGCCAGCAGCCCGGGACAGGGGAGGTATGGCTACACCTTC
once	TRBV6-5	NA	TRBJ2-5	CASRTLDYTQETQYF	TGTGCCAGCAGAACCTTGGACTATACCCAAGAGACCCAGTACTTC
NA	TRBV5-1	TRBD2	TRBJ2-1	CASSLVTSGVPYNEQFF	TGCGCCAGCAGCTTGGTGACTAGCGGGGTACCATACAATGAGCAGTTCTTC
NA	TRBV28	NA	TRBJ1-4	CASSPGTTTNEKLFF	TGTGCCAGCAGTCCCGGGACAACAACTAATGAAAAACTGTTTTTT
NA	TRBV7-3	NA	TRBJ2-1	CASSTNRGASYNEQFF	TGTGCCAGCAGTACGAATCGGGGGGCCTCCTACAATGAGCAGTTCTTC
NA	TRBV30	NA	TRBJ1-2	CAWSDNRVWNGYTF	TGTGCCTGGAGTGACAACAGGGTTTGGAATGGCTACACCTTC
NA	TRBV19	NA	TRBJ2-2	CASLDPPGTGELFF	TGTGCCAGTTTAGACCCCCCGGGGACCGGGGAGCTGTTTTTT
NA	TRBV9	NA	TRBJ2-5	CASSGDQETQYF	TGTGCCAGCAGCGGCGACCAAGAGACCCAGTACTTC
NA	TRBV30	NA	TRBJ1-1	CAWNSGGSTEAFF	TGTGCCTGGAACAGTGGGGGGTCCACTGAAGCTTTCTTT
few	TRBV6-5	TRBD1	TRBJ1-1	CASSPRDRMNTEAFF	TGTGCCAGCAGTCCCCGGGACAGGATGAACACTGAAGCTTTCTTT
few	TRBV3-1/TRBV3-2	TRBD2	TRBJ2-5	CASSQEVRLAGTSETQYF	TGTGCCAGCAGCCAAGAAGTAAGGCTAGCGGGAACCTCGGAGACCCAGTACTTC
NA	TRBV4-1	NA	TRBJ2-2	CASSQEGTGLGELFF	TGCGCCAGCAGCCAAGAAGGAACAGGCCTCGGGGAGCTGTTTTTT
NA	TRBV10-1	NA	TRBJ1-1	CASSESPTGWTEAFF	TGCGCCAGCAGTGAGTCGCCTACGGGTTGGACTGAAGCTTTCTTT
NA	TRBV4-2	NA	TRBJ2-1	CASSQEGTPSLYNEQFF	TGTGCCAGCAGCCAAGAGGGGACTCCATCTTTATACAATGAGCAGTTCTTC
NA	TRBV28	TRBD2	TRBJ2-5	CASSLPLGLAGGSGETQYF	TGTGCCAGCAGTTTACCCCTGGGGCTAGCGGGGGGGTCCGGGGAGACCCAGTACTTC
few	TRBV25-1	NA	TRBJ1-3	CASSEWTAGSGNTIYF	TGTGCCAGCAGTGAATGGACGGCGGGCTCTGGAAACACCATATATTTT
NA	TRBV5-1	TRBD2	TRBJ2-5	CASSSGLAGVPETQYF	TGCGCCAGCAGCTCAGGACTAGCGGGGGTCCCAGAGACCCAGTACTTC
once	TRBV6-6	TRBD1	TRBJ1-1	CASSPTGSYTEAFF	TGTGCCAGCAGCCCGACAGGGAGTTACACTGAAGCTTTCTTT
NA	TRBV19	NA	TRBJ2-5	CASNGQEETQYF	TGTGCCAGTAACGGACAAGAAGAGACCCAGTACTTC
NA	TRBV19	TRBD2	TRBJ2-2	CATKTSVGENTGELFF	TGTGCCACCAAAACTAGCGTTGGGGAAAACACCGGGGAGCTGTTTTTT
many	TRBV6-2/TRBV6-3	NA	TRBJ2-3	CASSRRETDTQYF	TGTGCCAGCAGTCGGCGGGAAACAGATACGCAGTATTTT
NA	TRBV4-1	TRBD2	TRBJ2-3	CASSQDRLAGTTDTQYF	TGCGCCAGCAGCCAAGACAGACTAGCGGGGACCACAGATACGCAGTATTTT
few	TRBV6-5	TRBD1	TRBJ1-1	CASIPPGQGYTEAFF	TGTGCCAGCATTCCACCGGGACAGGGCTACACTGAAGCTTTCTTT
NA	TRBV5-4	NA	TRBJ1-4	CASSEGNKEKLFF	TGTGCCAGCAGCGAGGGAAATAAGGAAAAACTGTTTTTT
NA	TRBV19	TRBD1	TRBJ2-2	CASSTWTGDTGELFF	TGTGCCAGTAGTACGTGGACAGGGGACACCGGGGAGCTGTTTTTT